This T cell receptor (beta chain) was sequenced for a study of neurological immune-mediated disorders. Volunteers attending a blood bank in Maryland, USA, served as healthy controls. Sorted libraries were derived from 800,000 to 1,000,000 CD4+ or CD8+ T cells. The CDR3 totals 11 residues. V shed 4 bases and J shed 6 bases, with 9 bases lying between them. Germline lookup yields CDR1 SQVTM and CDR2 ANQGSEA. At least ten counts were recorded for this clonotype. From 15-18 subjects, each sequencing run yielded over 170 million TCR-beta sequences. TCRdb fed the 5' RACE reads into MiXCR, producing one record per CDR3 protein. In the table there are tens of thousands of distinct CDR3 sequences, around 6% of which are singletons.

This chain joins TRBV29-1 and TRBJ1-2, with D possibly TRBD1 on 6 matching bases. The sequence was obtained from a woman aged 40 to 49 in good health. Sample: CD4+ T cells from blood. The CDR3 sequence is CSVGGANGYTF. CDR3 in DNA: TGCAGCGTTGGGGGGGCTAATGGCTACACCTTC.